A selection of T cell receptor beta chains follows, all from one sample in a study of shared clonotypes between healthy human individuals. Here immunoSEQ multiplex PCR was the method, and the copy in TCRdb shows in-frame clones only, minus some. The repertoire holds about 2.1 million clones, 85% to 95% seen once, with less than 2% in the top ten. The sequencing input was naive CD8+ T cells from PBMCs. The source is a man aged 18 to 30 in good health. Some clones in this sample may be carry-over from other donors' samples. The CDR3 runs from the conserved cysteine through the conserved F or W. The order of the fields is D gene, V gene, CDR3 protein. The D gene is left open where the match is weak.

d_gene: TRBD1
v_gene: TRBV27
CDR3aa: CASSQIGTANYGYTF

d_gene: NA
v_gene: TRBV2
CDR3aa: CASSEGGLSSYEQYF

d_gene: NA
v_gene: TRBV27
CDR3aa: CASSLWKGDEQFF

d_gene: NA
v_gene: TRBV29-1
CDR3aa: CSVGDRLFMVPDTQYF

d_gene: NA
v_gene: TRBV2
CDR3aa: CASSAVVGEKLFF

d_gene: NA
v_gene: TRBV6-5
CDR3aa: CASSYSIAGGGQPQHF

d_gene: NA
v_gene: TRBV9
CDR3aa: CASSANKGGNTEAFF

d_gene: NA
v_gene: TRBV29-1
CDR3aa: CSVESRQNYEQYF

d_gene: NA
v_gene: TRBV4-3
CDR3aa: CASSQEYLADEQYF

d_gene: NA
v_gene: TRBV29-1
CDR3aa: CSVGDPDDYEQYF

d_gene: NA
v_gene: TRBV4-2
CDR3aa: CASSQAEGTGELFF

d_gene: NA
v_gene: TRBV27
CDR3aa: CASSLLASSSYNEQFF

d_gene: TRBD1
v_gene: TRBV29-1
CDR3aa: CSVGGQGEAYEQYF

d_gene: NA
v_gene: TRBV18
CDR3aa: CASSPGEETQYF

d_gene: NA
v_gene: TRBV5-1
CDR3aa: CASSIAYEQYF

d_gene: NA
v_gene: TRBV5-6
CDR3aa: CASSLVVSSNYGYTF

d_gene: NA
v_gene: TRBV5-1
CDR3aa: CASRTTGTELFF

d_gene: TRBD1
v_gene: TRBV6-1
CDR3aa: CASSATGGNSYEQYF

d_gene: NA
v_gene: TRBV28
CDR3aa: CASSSRGQETQYF

d_gene: NA
v_gene: TRBV11-2
CDR3aa: CASSVAGGGFMNTEAFF

d_gene: NA
v_gene: TRBV21-1
CDR3aa: CASSKSGGRSSGANVLTF

d_gene: NA
v_gene: TRBV7-2
CDR3aa: CASSVGQYSNQPQHF

d_gene: TRBD2
v_gene: TRBV27
CDR3aa: CASSSSGTSGNEQFF

d_gene: NA
v_gene: TRBV28
CDR3aa: CASIPLMDNNYGYTF

d_gene: NA
v_gene: TRBV5-6
CDR3aa: CASSWTVMETQYF

d_gene: TRBD2
v_gene: TRBV14
CDR3aa: CAVAGSGSDTQYF

d_gene: TRBD1
v_gene: TRBV27
CDR3aa: CASSSGGRPEAFF

d_gene: NA
v_gene: TRBV6-1
CDR3aa: CANPQYGGALEAFF

d_gene: TRBD2
v_gene: TRBV25-1
CDR3aa: CASSRLAEGHEQYF

d_gene: NA
v_gene: TRBV2
CDR3aa: CASRGRVGNNEQFF

d_gene: TRBD2
v_gene: TRBV4-1
CDR3aa: CASSLHHVASGRAFYEQYF

d_gene: NA
v_gene: TRBV6-5
CDR3aa: CASKPVGGYEQYF

d_gene: NA
v_gene: TRBV6-1
CDR3aa: CASSEVYRSYGYTF

d_gene: NA
v_gene: TRBV19
CDR3aa: CASSPLFDTGELFF

d_gene: NA
v_gene: TRBV10-3
CDR3aa: CAISESGQGPYNEQFF

d_gene: NA
v_gene: TRBV28
CDR3aa: CASSLTGGGIEQYF

d_gene: NA
v_gene: TRBV6-5
CDR3aa: CASSYSNGADYTF

d_gene: NA
v_gene: TRBV11-2
CDR3aa: CASSLAGSPYNEQFF

d_gene: TRBD1
v_gene: TRBV6-5
CDR3aa: CASSYSTGEVHNEQFF

d_gene: TRBD1
v_gene: TRBV27
CDR3aa: CASRTGGPAYEQYF

d_gene: NA
v_gene: TRBV5-6
CDR3aa: CASSPGRGWDIQYF

d_gene: NA
v_gene: TRBV19
CDR3aa: CATQDRTQETQYF

d_gene: NA
v_gene: TRBV7-9
CDR3aa: CASSLRRGGGATDTQYF

d_gene: TRBD2
v_gene: TRBV7-9
CDR3aa: CASSSGGSGPATGELFF

d_gene: TRBD2
v_gene: TRBV9
CDR3aa: CASSPGGRADTQYF

d_gene: NA
v_gene: TRBV7-9
CDR3aa: CASSSLGGTAETQYF

d_gene: NA
v_gene: TRBV29-1
CDR3aa: CSVFPGHKNIQYF

d_gene: TRBD1
v_gene: TRBV6-6
CDR3aa: CASSYVTGGANEKLFF

d_gene: NA
v_gene: TRBV2
CDR3aa: CASRNIGRDNEQFF

d_gene: NA
v_gene: TRBV7-3
CDR3aa: CASSLSRSTDTQYF

d_gene: NA
v_gene: TRBV18
CDR3aa: CASSFSGEAFF